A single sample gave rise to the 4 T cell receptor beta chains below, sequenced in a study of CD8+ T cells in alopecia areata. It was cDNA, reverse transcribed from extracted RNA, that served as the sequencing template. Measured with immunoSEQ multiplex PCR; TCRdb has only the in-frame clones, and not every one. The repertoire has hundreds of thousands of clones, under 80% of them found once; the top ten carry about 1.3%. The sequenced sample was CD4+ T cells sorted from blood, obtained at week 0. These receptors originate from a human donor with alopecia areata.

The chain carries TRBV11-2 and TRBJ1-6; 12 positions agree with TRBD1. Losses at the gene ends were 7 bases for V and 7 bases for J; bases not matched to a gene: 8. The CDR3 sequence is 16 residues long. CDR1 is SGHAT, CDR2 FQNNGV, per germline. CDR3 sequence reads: CASNTRDRGPNSPLHF. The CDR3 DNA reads TGTGCCAGCAATACCCGGGACAGGGGGCCGAATTCACCCCTCCACTTT.

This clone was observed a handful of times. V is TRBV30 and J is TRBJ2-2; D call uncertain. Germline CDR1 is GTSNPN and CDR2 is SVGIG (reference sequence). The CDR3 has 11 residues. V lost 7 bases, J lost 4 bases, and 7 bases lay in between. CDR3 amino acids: CASGLTGELFF. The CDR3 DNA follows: TGTGCCTCTGGCCTCACCGGGGAGCTGTTTTTT.

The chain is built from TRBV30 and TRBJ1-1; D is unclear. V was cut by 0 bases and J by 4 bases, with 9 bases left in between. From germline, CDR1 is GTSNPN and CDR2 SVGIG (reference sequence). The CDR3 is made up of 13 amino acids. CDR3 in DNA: TGTGCCTGGAGTGTACTTTCGGCCACTGAAGCTTTCTTT. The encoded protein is CAWSVLSATEAFF.

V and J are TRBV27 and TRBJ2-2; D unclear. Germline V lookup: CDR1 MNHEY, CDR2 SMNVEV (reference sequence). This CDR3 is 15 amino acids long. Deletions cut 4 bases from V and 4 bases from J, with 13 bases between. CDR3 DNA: TGTGCCAGCAGTTATTGGAAACCTCTCACCGGGGAGCTGTTTTTT. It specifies CASSYWKPLTGELFF.